Following are 17 T cell receptor beta chains from one sample sequenced in a study of blood T cell repertoires in COVID-19. Data came from immunoSEQ multiplex PCR; TCRdb stores just in-frame clones and leaves some out. The table includes around 370,000 clones, 88% detected once. Material for sequencing was peripheral blood. These receptors originate from a woman aged 70-85 years with COVID-19, enrolled during active disease.

The chain couples TRBV27 to TRBJ2-2, with D possibly matching TRBD2 (5 bases). In germline, CDR1 is MNHEY, CDR2 SMNVEV (reference sequence). The CDR3 spans 13 residues. V lost 2 bases and J 5 bases, leaving 6 bases between the germline ends. CDR3 sequence (DNA): TGTGCCAGCAGTTTAACGGGGACCGGGGAGCTGTTTTTT. This encodes CASSLTGTGELFF.

The chain uses TRBV7-8 and TRBJ2-7; perhaps TRBD1 as D (7 bases). V dropped 8 bases and J dropped 1 base, with 18 bases sitting between them. This CDR3 region has 15 residues. From germline, CDR1 is SGHVS and CDR2 FQNEAQ. The CDR3: CASGNGAGQSYEQYF. CDR3 in DNA: TGTGCCAGCGGAAACGGGGCGGGACAGTCCTACGAGCAGTACTTC.

Remarks on this clone: Other nucleotide sequences from this sample produce the same CDR3. The V gene is TRBV5-1, the J gene TRBJ1-1, with D possibly being TRBD1 (6 bases). CDR3 size: 12 residues. Germline-derived CDR1 and CDR2 are SGHRS and YFSETQ. Trimming shortened V by 5 bases and J by 1 base, and 6 bases separated the two germline ends. CDR3 coding DNA: TGCGCCAGCAGACAGGGGAACACTGAAGCTTTCTTT. This translates into CASRQGNTEAFF.

As concerns this clone: The same CDR3 arises from other DNA sequences in this sample as well. The rearrangement links TRBV28 to TRBJ1-2, with D possibly being TRBD1 (6 bases). V shed 5 bases and J shed 4 bases, with 11 bases lying between them. Germline-derived CDR1 and CDR2 are MDHEN and SYDVKM. This CDR3 has 13 residues. CDR3: CASSLRGGYGYTF. For the CDR3, the DNA is TGTGCCAGCAGTCTCCGAGGGGGCTATGGCTACACCTTC.

The chain carries TRBV11-2 and TRBJ2-7, with 8 bases matching TRBD1. The germline gives CDR1 SGHAT, CDR2 FQNNGV. J lost 3 bases, V lost 5 bases, and 6 bases had no gene match. The CDR3 contains 14 residues. The CDR3 sequence: CASSLDREIYEQYF. In nucleotides, the CDR3 is TGTGCCAGCAGCCTGGACAGGGAGATCTACGAGCAGTACTTC.

The chain carries TRBV6-2 or TRBV6-3 and TRBJ2-7; 7 positions match TRBD2. The CDR3 is 14 amino acids. V lost 5 bases, J lost 3 bases, and 7 bases stayed unmatched. Germline V gene lookup returns CDR1 MNHEY and CDR2 SVGEGT. CDR3 region: CASSRLGGGYEQYF. CDR3 DNA: TGTGCCAGCAGTCGCCTTGGCGGGGGCTACGAGCAGTACTTC.

This chain connects TRBV12-3 or TRBV12-4 to TRBJ2-2; tentatively, D is TRBD1 (5 bases). The CDR3 length is 12 residues. V was cut by 5 bases and J by 7 bases, with 8 bases left in between. The CDR3 protein is CASSDDSGELFF. DNA of the CDR3: TGTGCCAGCAGTGATGACAGCGGGGAGCTGTTTTTT.

This clone was observed a single time. The chain couples TRBV3-1 (or the pseudogene TRBV3-2) to TRBJ2-7; 11 positions match TRBD2. Germline-derived CDR1 and CDR2 are LGHDT and YNNKEL (reference sequence). Trimming cost V 4 bases and J 4 bases; bases outside gene matches: 15. The CDR3 length is 18 residues. The CDR3 spells CASSPLYSGGALKYEQYF. Here the CDR3 DNA reads TGTGCCAGCAGCCCTCTTTATAGCGGGGGGGCCTTGAAGTACGAGCAGTACTTC.

The gene calls are TRBV7-9 and TRBJ1-1, with D perhaps matching TRBD1 (6 bases). CDR1 and CDR2 from the germline V gene are SEHNR and FQNEAQ (reference sequence). The CDR3 is made up of 15 amino acids. The V gene lost 5 bases and the J gene lost 0 bases, with 13 bases spanning the gap. The CDR3 region has the DNA TGTGCCAGCAGCGCGCCGGGACATTTGAACACTGAAGCTTTCTTT. Protein product: CASSAPGHLNTEAFF.

The chain is built from TRBV6-5 and TRBJ2-2; possibly TRBD2 for D (6 bases). V shed 6 bases and J shed 4 bases, with 15 bases lying between them. The CDR3 runs to 15 residues. Germline CDR1 MNHEY, CDR2 SVGAGI. CDR3 amino acids: CASSANAGRTGELFF. The CDR3, as DNA: TGTGCCAGCAGCGCGAACGCGGGACGCACCGGGGAGCTGTTTTTT.

CDR3 sequence: CASSSGTGGNQPQHF. The CDR3 DNA reads TGTGCCAGCAGCTCCGGGACAGGGGGCAATCAGCCCCAGCATTTT. This rearrangement joins TRBV5-8 to TRBJ1-5; 10 bases line up with TRBD1. V lost 3 bases, J lost 2 bases, and 2 bases stayed unmatched. The CDR3 runs 15 residues. Germline V gene data show CDR1 as SGHTS and CDR2 as YDEGEE.

The chain uses TRBV11-2 and TRBJ2-5; 7 nucleotides line up with TRBD2. Germline CDR1 is SGHAT and CDR2 is FQNNGV. The J segment lost 2 bases and the V segment lost 6 bases, leaving 12 bases of the junction unmatched. The CDR3 is made up of 16 amino acids. The CDR3 DNA sequence: TGTGCCAGCAGTTTCGCAGGGACTACCGCGCAAGAGACCCAGTACTTC. Translating gives CASSFAGTTAQETQYF.

The chain has TRBV24-1 and TRBJ1-1; 7 positions agree with TRBD1. The length of the CDR3 is 15 residues. Germline V gene data show CDR1 as KGHDR and CDR2 as SFDVKD. J lost 5 bases, V lost 3 bases, and 8 bases had no gene match. The CDR3 spells CATSDPSKGATEAFF. CDR3 DNA: TGTGCCACCAGTGATCCCTCCAAGGGGGCGACTGAAGCTTTCTTT.

The chain employs TRBV23-1 and TRBJ1-2, with a possible D match to TRBD1 (6 bases). TRBV23-1 is an open reading frame, and its role is uncertain. With 0 bases removed from V and 5 bases from J, the gap between germline ends came to 13 bases. This CDR3 is built from 15 residues. Written as DNA, the CDR3 is TGCGCCAGCAGTCAATCACCGACAGGCGGTTATGGCTACACCTTC. Translated, it gives CASSQSPTGGYGYTF.

The genes are TRBV30 and TRBJ1-2; D gene unclear. Trimming cost V 1 base and J 2 bases, with 2 bases left between them. The CDR3 length is 11 residues. Germline V gives CDR1 GTSNPN, CDR2 SVGIG (reference sequence). The CDR3 bases are TGTGCCTGGAGTGCAAACTATGGCTACACCTTC. Amino acid sequence: CAWSANYGYTF. Complete variable domain (other parts from reference TRBV30 and TRBJ1-2): SQTIHQWPATLVQPVGSPLSLECTVEGTSNPNLYWYRQAAGRGLQLLFYSVGIGQISSEVPQNLSASRPQDRQFILSSKKLLLSDSGFYLCAWSANYGYTFGSGTRLTVV.

CDR3 in DNA: TGTGCCAGCAGCCAAGTGGACAGGATAGGGGAAAAACTGTTTTTT. Translating gives CASSQVDRIGEKLFF. The chain links TRBV3-1 (or the pseudogene TRBV3-2) to TRBJ1-4, with TRBD1 matching 7 bases. The junction had 7 bases not matched to a gene; V was cut back by 1 base and J by 8 bases. The CDR3 consists of 15 residues. The germline CDR1 and CDR2 sequences are LGHDT and YNNKEL (reference sequence).

The rearrangement uses TRBV5-1 and TRBJ2-5, with 8 positions matching TRBD2. The CDR3 covers 14 residues. J was trimmed by 2 bases and V by 2 bases; bases with no gene match: 2. Germline CDR1 is SGHRS and CDR2 is YFSETQ. The DNA for the CDR3 is TGCGCCAGCAGCTTTACTAGCGGACAAGAGACCCAGTACTTC. Translated: CASSFTSGQETQYF.